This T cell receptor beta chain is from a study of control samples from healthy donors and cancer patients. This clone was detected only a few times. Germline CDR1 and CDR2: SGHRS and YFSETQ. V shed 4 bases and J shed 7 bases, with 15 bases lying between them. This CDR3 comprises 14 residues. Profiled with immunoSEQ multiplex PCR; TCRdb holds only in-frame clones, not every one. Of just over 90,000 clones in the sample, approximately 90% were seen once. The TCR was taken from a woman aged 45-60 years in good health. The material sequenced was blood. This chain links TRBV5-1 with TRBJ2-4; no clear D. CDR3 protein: CASSLGGPENIQYF. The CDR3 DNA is TGCGCCAGCAGCCTAGGCGGACCAGAGAACATTCAGTACTTC.